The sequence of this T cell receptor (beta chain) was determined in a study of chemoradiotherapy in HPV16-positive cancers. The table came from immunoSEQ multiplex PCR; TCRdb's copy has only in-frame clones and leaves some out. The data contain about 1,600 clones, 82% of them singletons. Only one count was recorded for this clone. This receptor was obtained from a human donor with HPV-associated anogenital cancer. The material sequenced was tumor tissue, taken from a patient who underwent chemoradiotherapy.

The CDR3 region is CASALDRGHEQYF. CDR3 nucleotides: TGTGCCAGTGCCTTGGACAGAGGCCACGAGCAGTACTTC. The V gene is TRBV19, the J gene TRBJ2-7, with D possibly matching TRBD1 (6 bases). Trimming cost V 8 bases and J 5 bases, with 16 bases left between them. Germline-derived CDR1 and CDR2 are LNHDA and SQIVND (reference sequence). The CDR3 has 13 amino acids. The whole variable domain, filled in from reference TRBV19 and TRBJ2-7, reads DGGITQSPKYLFRKEGQNVTLSCEQNLNHDAMYWYRQDPGQGLRLIYYSQIVNDFQKGDIAEGYSVSREKKESFPLTVTSAQKNPTAFYLCASALDRGHEQYFGPGTRLTVT.